This T cell receptor beta chain was sequenced for a study of cytomegalovirus exposure and HLA in healthy donors. Study-wide results and limits: It was 150 to 200 TCR beta chains that were listed as cytomegalovirus-associated. In a later analysis, TCR beta V- and J-gene trimming showed a link to a missense DCLRE1C variant.

About this clone itself: Antigen unknown.

The V and J ends lost 0 bases and 2 bases respectively, with 15 bases between them. The CDR3 has 16 amino acids. Germline V gene data show CDR1 as SGDLS and CDR2 as YYNGEE. This PCR relied on a set of 60 Vbeta primers and 13 Jbeta primers. The table came from immunoSEQ multiplex PCR; TCRdb's copy has only in-frame clones and leaves some out. Seen here are just over 200,000 clones, around 86% observed once, and the top ten hold about 3%. The chain combines TRBV9 with TRBJ2-7; weak D call: TRBD2 (5 bases). Sequencing was done on a sample of PBMCs. The receptor's source is a woman aged 40 to 50 in good health and CMV-seronegative. Written as DNA, the CDR3 is TGTGCCAGCAGCGTAGGATCCTCGGGAAGACCCTACGAGCAGTACTTC. It is translated as CASSVGSSGRPYEQYF.